The TCR beta chain under discussion was sequenced for a study of blood T cells in healthy people across ages. Trimming stripped 8 bases from V and 6 bases from J, with 17 bases between. The germline gives CDR1 SQVTM, CDR2 ANQGSEA. This CDR3 spans 13 amino acids. This clonotype appeared many times. The antigen is unknown. A J-beta primer mix and a sample-barcoded 5' primer were used in a second PCR of about 7 to 12 cycles. TCRdb re-called the 5' RACE reads with MiXCR, one entry per CDR3 protein. The sample holds about 800,000 distinct CDR3 sequences, around 50% seen once. Study-level findings and limits: Both naive CD4+ cell counts and diversity were greater in long-lived donors than in aged donors. A roughly linear age-dependent decrease characterized TCR beta diversity per million T cells. Naive and antigen-experienced cells were not separated, limiting conclusive comparison.

The source is a man of 80 years or more in good health. The material sequenced was blood. The chain employs TRBV29-1 and TRBJ2-1; the D gene is possibly TRBD2 (6 bases). The CDR3 nucleotides read TGCAGCTTTACCGGGACTGCGGCCAATGAGCAGTTCTTC. It translates to CSFTGTAANEQFF.